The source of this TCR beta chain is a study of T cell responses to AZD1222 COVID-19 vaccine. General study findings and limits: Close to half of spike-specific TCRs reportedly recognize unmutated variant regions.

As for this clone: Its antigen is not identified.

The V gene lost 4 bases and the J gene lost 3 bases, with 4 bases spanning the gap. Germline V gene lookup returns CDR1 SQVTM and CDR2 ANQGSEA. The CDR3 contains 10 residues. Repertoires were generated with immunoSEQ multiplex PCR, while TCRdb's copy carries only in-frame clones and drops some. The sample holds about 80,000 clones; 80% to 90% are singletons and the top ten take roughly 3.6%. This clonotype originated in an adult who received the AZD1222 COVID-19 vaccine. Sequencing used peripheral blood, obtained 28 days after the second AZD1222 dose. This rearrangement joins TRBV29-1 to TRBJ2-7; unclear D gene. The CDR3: CSVGNYEQYF. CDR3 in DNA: TGCAGCGTTGGGAACTACGAGCAGTACTTC.